This entry lists 31 T cell receptor beta chains sequenced from one sample in a study of early T cells in non-severe SARS-CoV-2 infection. From the 5' RACE reads, TCRdb called clonotypes with MiXCR, one entry per CDR3 protein. In the table there are tens of thousands of distinct CDR3 sequences, approximately 5.6% of which are singletons. The sample comprised whole blood. All receptors come from an adult who was a healthcare worker with PCR-confirmed SARS-CoV-2 infection or an uninfected control (not recorded which).

This clonotype was found many times. The V call is TRBV7-7, the J call TRBJ2-1; D gene uncertain. Germline values: CDR1 SSHAT, CDR2 FNYEAQ (reference sequence). The CDR3 covers 14 residues. Between the trimmed V and J ends, which lost 1 base and 10 bases, there was a span of 14 bases. DNA for the CDR3: TGTGCCAGCAGCTTAGAGCCCCAGTTAGGGGAGCAGTTCTTC. It specifies CASSLEPQLGEQFF.

There are many counts of this clonotype. The V call is TRBV21-1, the J call TRBJ1-1; the table's D call, TRBD1, was not checked against the DNA. TRBV21-1 corresponds to a pseudogene. The CDR3 spans 15 residues. CDR3 region: CASSNVDTQHTEAFF. The CDR3 coding sequence is TGTGCCAGCAGCAATGTGGACACACAACACACTGAAGCTTTCTTT.

This clonotype was observed at least ten times. The chain recombines TRBV15 with TRBJ1-5; D is unresolved. V was shortened by 4 bases and J by 8 bases, with 12 bases between the two germline ends. The CDR3 has 13 residues. CDR1 is LNHNV, CDR2 YYDKDF, per germline (reference sequence). CDR3: CATSMGPPEPQHF. CDR3 DNA: TGTGCCACCAGCATGGGCCCCCCGGAGCCCCAGCATTTT.

The V call is TRBV7-9, the J call TRBJ1-2; D gene ambiguous. V lost 4 bases and J 1 base, leaving 7 bases between the germline ends. The CDR3 runs 13 residues. Germline lookup yields CDR1 SEHNR and CDR2 FQNEAQ (reference sequence). In DNA form, the CDR3 reads TGTGCCAGCAGCTCCTCGCTTAACTATGGCTACACCTTC. It codes for CASSSSLNYGYTF.

This clonotype was observed at least ten times. The chain couples TRBV27 to TRBJ2-3, with TRBD1 as a possible D gene (6 bases). Germline V gives CDR1 MNHEY, CDR2 SMNVEV (reference sequence). This CDR3 region has 19 residues. V lost 5 bases to trimming and J lost 2 bases, with 26 bases between them. The CDR3 reads CASSPLIIISDRNTDTQYF. The CDR3 DNA reads as TGTGCCAGCAGTCCCCTTATTATCATTTCGGACAGAAACACAGATACGCAGTATTTT.

In its sample, this clonotype was seen many times. J is TRBJ2-2 and V is TRBV6-5; D is undetermined. Germline V CDR1 and CDR2: MNHEY, SVGAGI. This CDR3 spans 14 amino acids. Trimming left V 0 bases short and J 3 bases short, with 5 bases between. Written as DNA, the CDR3 is TGTGCCAGCAGTTACTCATTCGACACCGGGGAGCTGTTTTTT. Amino acids: CASSYSFDTGELFF.

The chain uses TRBV6-6 and TRBJ2-5; 7 bases fit TRBD1. Trimming cost V 7 bases and J 4 bases; bases outside gene matches: 12. Germline values: CDR1 MNHNY, CDR2 SVGAGI (reference sequence). This CDR3 is 15 amino acids long. CDR3 residues: CASISVHRGAETQYF. DNA of the CDR3: TGTGCCAGCATTAGCGTTCACAGGGGTGCAGAGACCCAGTACTTC.

The chain joins TRBV2 to TRBJ2-7; TRBD2 might be the D (6 bases). Per germline, CDR1 SNHLY and CDR2 FYNNEI. V lost 5 bases and J 3 bases, leaving 8 bases between the germline ends. This CDR3 is built from 12 residues. The CDR3 loop reads CASSLEGYEQYF. For the CDR3, the DNA is TGTGCCAGCAGTCTGGAGGGCTACGAGCAGTACTTC.

The chain carries TRBV27 and TRBJ2-5; D perhaps matches TRBD2 (5 bases). V lost 7 bases and J lost 5, with 8 bases in between. The CDR3 totals 11 residues. Germline assignment: CDR1 MNHEY and CDR2 SMNVEV (reference sequence). CDR3 in amino acids: CASKRRETQYF. The CDR3 DNA follows: TGTGCCAGCAAGCGGCGGGAGACCCAGTACTTC.

Many counts were recorded for this clonotype. The rearrangement uses TRBV18 and TRBJ1-6, with D perhaps matching TRBD1 (6 bases). CDR1 is KGHSH and CDR2 is LQKENI in the germline V gene. This CDR3 region has 16 residues. V lost 1 base and J 8 bases, leaving 15 bases between the germline ends. CDR3 amino acids: CASSPRGGGLDSPLHF. For the CDR3, the DNA is TGTGCCAGCTCACCACGGGGCGGGGGCTTGGATTCACCCCTCCACTTT.

The sample holds a few counts of this clonotype. This rearrangement joins TRBV6-6 to TRBJ1-5; no reliable D call. Germline values: CDR1 MNHNY, CDR2 SVGAGI (reference sequence). V lost 7 bases to trimming and J lost 0 bases, with 13 bases between them. The CDR3 runs to 15 residues. The CDR3 region has the DNA TGTGCCAGCAACCCAGGAATGTATAGCAATCAGCCCCAGCATTTT. This translates into CASNPGMYSNQPQHF.

V gene TRBV30 combines with J gene TRBJ2-1; 9 bases are shared with TRBD1. Per germline, CDR1 GTSNPN and CDR2 SVGIG (reference sequence). The V gene end was trimmed by 8 bases and the J gene end by 0 bases; junction bases not matched to a gene: 5. This CDR3 has 14 residues. CDR3 protein: CARDRAISYNEQFF. The CDR3 DNA reads TGTGCCAGGGACAGGGCGATCTCCTACAATGAGCAGTTCTTC.

There are many counts of this clonotype. The rearrangement joins TRBV2 to TRBJ1-1; D not resolved. V lost 0 bases and J 1 base, leaving 18 bases between the germline ends. Germline assignment: CDR1 SNHLY and CDR2 FYNNEI. The CDR3 is made up of 18 amino acids. The CDR3 DNA follows: TGTGCCAGCAGTGAAGCGCTTATAGGCACCTTCTCGAACACTGAAGCTTTCTTT. Its protein product is CASSEALIGTFSNTEAFF.

A few counts support this clonotype. The chain has TRBV20-1 and TRBJ2-1; D might be TRBD1 (5 bases). Germline V gene lookup returns CDR1 DFQATT and CDR2 SNEGSKA (reference sequence). This CDR3 region has 17 residues. V dropped 2 bases and J dropped 2 bases, with 19 bases sitting between them. CDR3 sequence: CSARNRLGALTYNEQFF. The CDR3 DNA reads TGCAGTGCTAGAAACAGGCTAGGGGCGCTTACCTACAATGAGCAGTTCTTC.

The chain recombines TRBV6-1 with TRBJ2-4; TRBD2 matches at 14 bases. CDR1 and CDR2 (germline): MNHNS, SASEGT. This CDR3 is built from 15 residues. After removal of 6 bases from V and 8 bases from J, the junction contained 6 bases not matched to a gene. The CDR3 bases are TGTGCCAGCAGAAGGACTAGCGGGAGGAGTTACATTCAGTACTTC. Translated: CASRRTSGRSYIQYF.

This clonotype has a handful of counts. The V gene is TRBV29-1, the J gene TRBJ1-5, with D perhaps matching TRBD1 (5 bases). The CDR3 is 12 amino acids. V was pared by 7 bases and J by 5 bases, with 12 bases between. The germline CDR1 and CDR2 sequences are SQVTM and ANQGSEA. CDR3 DNA: TGCAGCGCCCAGGGAAAGGATCAGCCCCAGCATTTT. It translates to CSAQGKDQPQHF.

This clonotype was counted between two and nine times. V and J are TRBV6-6 and TRBJ2-7; TRBD2 aligns across 8 bases. There are 15 residues in the CDR3. Germline lookup yields CDR1 MNHNY and CDR2 SVGAGI (reference sequence). Losses at the gene ends were 6 bases for V and 3 bases for J; bases not matched to a gene: 10. DNA for the CDR3: TGTGCCAGCAGCCAAATGTCTAGCGGGTTCTACGAGCAGTACTTC. This gives the protein CASSQMSSGFYEQYF.

This clonotype was counted only a few times. This chain connects TRBV7-9 to TRBJ2-3, with TRBD2 matching over 9 bases. CDR1 is SEHNR, CDR2 FQNEAQ, per germline (reference sequence). This CDR3 is built from 16 residues. Trimming at V came to 7 bases and at J to 2 bases, leaving 10 bases not matched to a gene. CDR3 DNA: TGTGCCAGCACCCTCGCCAGCGGGGGGATCACAGATACGCAGTATTTT. Encoded protein: CASTLASGGITDTQYF.

This clonotype showed up many times. This rearrangement joins TRBV5-1 to TRBJ2-1; possible D gene TRBD1, 5 bases. Germline V gene lookup returns CDR1 SGHRS and CDR2 YFSETQ. The ends were cut back, 0 bases at V and 5 bases at J, with 12 bases in the middle. CDR3 size: 15 residues. The CDR3 spells CASSLEGAKNNEQFF. The CDR3 DNA reads as TGCGCCAGCAGCTTGGAAGGGGCCAAAAACAATGAGCAGTTCTTC.

Ten or more counts support this clonotype. The rearrangement uses TRBV4-1 and TRBJ2-1; the match to TRBD1 covers 10 bases. The CDR3 spans 16 residues. Trimming at V came to 1 base and at J to 6 bases, leaving 6 bases not matched to a gene. Germline values: CDR1 MGHRA, CDR2 YSYEKL. CDR3 protein: CASSQAGGTGVNEQFF. The CDR3 bases are TGCGCCAGCAGCCAAGCAGGAGGGACAGGGGTCAATGAGCAGTTCTTC.

This clonotype has ten or more counts. The V gene is TRBV11-2, the J gene TRBJ2-5; the match to TRBD1 covers 9 bases. There are 15 residues in the CDR3. The trim removed 5 bases at V and 4 bases at J, leaving 8 bases unmatched. From germline, CDR1 is SGHAT and CDR2 FQNNGV. The CDR3 DNA is TGTGCCAGCAGCCCAACAGACAGGGGGAGAGAGACCCAGTACTTC. Translated, it gives CASSPTDRGRETQYF.

The chain joins TRBV20-1 to TRBJ1-2; a possible D gene is TRBD1 (6 bases). Between the trimmed V and J ends, which lost 4 bases and 7 bases, there was a span of 19 bases. Germline V gene lookup returns CDR1 DFQATT and CDR2 SNEGSKA (reference sequence). The CDR3 extends over 14 amino acids. The CDR3 is CSATPGEGGSGYTF. CDR3 nucleotide sequence: TGCAGTGCTACCCCAGGTGAGGGGGGCTCTGGCTACACCTTC.

This clonotype was recorded many times. The DNA of the CDR3 is TGCGCCAGCAGCTTGGGGCGGAGCTCCTATAATTCACCCCTCCACTTT. This codes for CASSLGRSSYNSPLHF. The V call is TRBV5-1, the J call TRBJ1-6; D uncertain. The V end lost 0 bases, the J end lost 0 bases, and 7 bases lay between the germline ends. Per the germline V gene, CDR1 is SGHRS and CDR2 is YFSETQ. The CDR3 extends over 16 amino acids.

This clonotype was picked up a small number of times. The chain uses TRBV12-3 or TRBV12-4 and TRBJ1-1; TRBD1 agrees at 10 bases. Germline trimming cut 6 bases from V and 5 bases from J; bases unmatched to any gene: 9. This CDR3 is built from 15 residues. In DNA, the CDR3 is TGTGCCAGCAGCCCGACAGGGGGCAAAGTAACTGAAGCTTTCTTT. Translating gives CASSPTGGKVTEAFF.

This clonotype was counted many times. This chain links TRBV7-3 with TRBJ2-2; D not resolved. Deletions cut 2 bases from V and 1 base from J, with 5 bases between. The CDR3 has 14 amino acids. CDR1 is SGHTA, CDR2 FQGTGA, per germline. The CDR3 sequence: CASSLARNTGELFF. The CDR3 DNA follows: TGTGCCAGCAGCTTAGCGAGGAACACCGGGGAGCTGTTTTTT.

This clonotype was detected ten times or more. The V and J genes are TRBV7-2 and TRBJ2-3; 15 nucleotides line up with TRBD2. Germline V gene sequence: CDR1 SGHTA, CDR2 FQGNSA. V trimming: 1 base; J trimming: 5 bases; junction bases outside the gene matches: 7. CDR3 size: 18 residues. Here the CDR3 DNA reads TGTGCCAGCAGCTTAGTAGGACTAGCGGGAGGGCCGGTAGATACGCAGTATTTT. It translates to CASSLVGLAGGPVDTQYF.

The chain has TRBV29-1 and TRBJ2-2; TRBD2 aligns across 7 bases. This CDR3 contains 13 residues. The germline CDR1 and CDR2 sequences are SQVTM and ANQGSEA. The V gene end was trimmed by 7 bases and the J gene end by 4 bases; junction bases not matched to a gene: 6. DNA for the CDR3: TGCAGCGCTTGGACTAGGTCCACCGGGGAGCTGTTTTTT. Translation: CSAWTRSTGELFF.

This clonotype was picked up a small number of times. This sequence joins TRBV7-6 and TRBJ2-2; the D is unclear. Germline CDR1 is SGHVS and CDR2 is FNYEAQ. V was shortened by 5 bases and J by 1 base, with 11 bases between the two germline ends. The CDR3 extends over 15 amino acids. The CDR3 coding sequence is TGTGCCAGCAGCCTCACAGTACTGAACACCGGGGAGCTGTTTTTT. This sequence encodes CASSLTVLNTGELFF.

This clonotype occurred many times. The CDR3 bases are TGCGCCAGCAGCACGGACGGGGGGGACAATTCACCCCTCCACTTT. Translation: CASSTDGGDNSPLHF. This chain connects TRBV5-1 to TRBJ1-6; TRBD1 might be the D (5 bases). Trimming pared 4 bases from V and 7 bases from J, leaving 15 bases between. CDR1 and CDR2 (germline): SGHRS, YFSETQ. The CDR3 runs 15 residues.

This clonotype turned up a few times. The genes are TRBV7-9 and TRBJ1-5; D remains ambiguous. V was cut by 8 bases and J by 4 bases, with 15 bases left in between. In germline, CDR1 is SEHNR, CDR2 FQNEAQ (reference sequence). The CDR3 covers 14 residues. CDR3 in amino acids: CASSPAGGNQPQHF. The CDR3 region has the DNA TGTGCCAGCTCCCCCGCGGGAGGGAATCAGCCCCAGCATTTT.

At least ten counts were recorded for this clonotype. The chain uses TRBV6-1 and TRBJ1-5; TRBD1 matches at 8 bases. V lost 6 bases to trimming and J lost 5 bases; unmatched junction nucleotides: 9. The CDR3 covers 15 residues. Germline V gene lookup returns CDR1 MNHNS and CDR2 SASEGT. CDR3 amino acids: CASSPGTGTYQPQHF. CDR3 DNA sequence: TGTGCCAGCAGCCCTGGGACAGGAACTTATCAGCCCCAGCATTTT.